One and the same sample provided the 12 T cell receptor beta chains below, sequenced in a study of OX40 agonist ivuxolimab in advanced cancers. Using immunoSEQ multiplex PCR, the repertoire was profiled, and TCRdb retains in-frame clones only, with some absent. The sample includes fewer than 200,000 clones, 85% to 95% of them seen just once. This material consisted of CD4+ or CD8+ T cells sorted from blood, taken in a trial of the OX40 agonist ivuxolimab. The receptors originated from an adult with an advanced solid tumor such as melanoma, head and neck, liver or kidney cancer.

The V and J genes are TRBV27 and TRBJ2-1, with 8 bases that match TRBD2. Germline CDR1 and CDR2: MNHEY and SMNVEV (reference sequence). This CDR3 is 13 amino acids long. Trimming at V came to 10 bases and at J to 7 bases, leaving 9 bases not matched to a gene. The chain's CDR3 is CATAGGGKNEQFF. The CDR3 DNA sequence: TGTGCCACCGCGGGAGGCGGGAAGAATGAGCAGTTCTTC.

The chain carries TRBV7-9 and TRBJ1-3; D is ambiguous. Germline CDR1 SEHNR, CDR2 FQNEAQ (reference sequence). The CDR3 length is 14 residues. V lost 5 bases and J lost 0, with 8 bases in between. The CDR3 nucleotides are TGTGCCAGCAGCCCGAGTACCTCTGGAAACACCATATATTTT. Translated, it gives CASSPSTSGNTIYF.

The V and J genes are TRBV6-1 and TRBJ1-3; D remains unclear. The CDR3 length is 13 residues. Per the germline V gene, CDR1 is MNHNS and CDR2 is SASEGT. V was clipped by 6 bases and J by 4 bases, with 10 bases between them. Here the CDR3 reads CASSRSGGNTIYF. Written as DNA, the CDR3 is TGTGCCAGCAGCCGGTCGGGGGGAAACACCATATATTTT.

The genes are TRBV19 and TRBJ1-1; perhaps TRBD1 as D (6 bases). Trimming removed 2 bases from V and 1 base from J, with 8 bases in between. Germline V gene sequence: CDR1 LNHDA, CDR2 SQIVND (reference sequence). The CDR3 runs 14 residues. Here the CDR3 DNA reads TGTGCCAGTAGTATACGGACAGCGAACACTGAAGCTTTCTTT. As protein: CASSIRTANTEAFF.

The J gene is TRBJ1-4, the V gene TRBV7-2; a possible D gene is TRBD1 (6 bases). The CDR3 is 14 residues long. V was pared by 2 bases and J by 8 bases, with 12 bases between. The V gene's germline CDR1 is SGHTA and CDR2 FQGNSA. CDR3 DNA: TGTGCCAGCAGCTTAAGAGCAGGGGAAGAAAAACTGTTTTTT. Translating gives CASSLRAGEEKLFF.

The chain joins TRBV25-1 to TRBJ2-2; TRBD1 or TRBD2 may be the D gene (6 bases each). The CDR3 length is 15 residues. Trimming pared 4 bases from V and 6 bases from J, leaving 15 bases between. Germline values: CDR1 MGHDK, CDR2 SYGVNS. The CDR3 loop is CASSAHQRGPGELFF. In DNA, the CDR3 is TGTGCCAGCAGTGCCCATCAACGGGGGCCCGGGGAGCTGTTTTTT.

The rearrangement joins TRBV6-6 to TRBJ2-1; maybe TRBD1 (5 bases). The CDR3 spans 15 residues. Trimming left V 5 bases short and J 2 bases short, with 13 bases between. Germline V CDR1 and CDR2: MNHNY, SVGAGI (reference sequence). In DNA, the CDR3 is TGTGCCAGCAGTCTGATTGGGGCTACCTACAATGAGCAGTTCTTC. Translating it yields CASSLIGATYNEQFF.

V gene TRBV19 combines with J gene TRBJ2-3; 8 bases fit TRBD1. This CDR3 contains 17 residues. Germline assignment: CDR1 LNHDA and CDR2 SQIVND (reference sequence). V gave up 1 base and J gave up 1 base; unmatched junction bases: 7. CDR3 DNA: TGTGCCAGTAGTATAGTCGACAGGGGCCCTGGCACAGATACGCAGTATTTT. This translates into CASSIVDRGPGTDTQYF.

The V gene is TRBV7-6, the J gene TRBJ2-7; 8 positions match TRBD2. The CDR3 is made up of 16 amino acids. Germline values: CDR1 SGHVS, CDR2 FNYEAQ. The ends lost 2 bases at V and 3 bases at J; junction bases unmatched: 9. CDR3 region: CASSLQAGSGSYEQYF. DNA for the CDR3: TGTGCCAGCAGCTTACAGGCCGGGAGCGGGAGCTACGAGCAGTACTTC.

This clone was recorded only once. This rearrangement joins TRBV5-5 to TRBJ1-3; maybe TRBD1 (5 bases). CDR1 is SGHKS, CDR2 YYEKEE, per germline (reference sequence). V was cut by 4 bases and J by 1 base, with 15 bases left in between. This CDR3 region has 16 residues. DNA of the CDR3: TGTGCCAGCAGCATCTTACAGGCTGAATCTGGAAACACCATATATTTT. Amino acids: CASSILQAESGNTIYF.

Details on this clone: In the same sample, other DNA sequences code for this CDR3. CDR3 in DNA: TGTGCCAGCAGCCCGGGACAGGGGAATTCACCCCTCCACTTT. Its translation: CASSPGQGNSPLHF. The chain joins TRBV28 to TRBJ1-6, with 10 bases aligning to TRBD1. The CDR3 loop spans 14 amino acids. CDR1 is MDHEN, CDR2 SYDVKM, per germline. Trimming at V came to 6 bases and at J to 7 bases, leaving 3 bases not matched to a gene.

This chain uses TRBV23-1 with TRBJ2-5; possibly TRBD1 for D (6 bases). TRBV23-1 carries the ORF label, with uncertain function. The V end was cut by 7 bases, the J end by 4 bases, with 22 bases between. This CDR3 is built from 16 residues. The DNA for the CDR3 is TGCGCCAGCACCTTGGTAGGGACATCCGTTCGAGAGACCCAGTACTTC. It encodes CASTLVGTSVRETQYF.